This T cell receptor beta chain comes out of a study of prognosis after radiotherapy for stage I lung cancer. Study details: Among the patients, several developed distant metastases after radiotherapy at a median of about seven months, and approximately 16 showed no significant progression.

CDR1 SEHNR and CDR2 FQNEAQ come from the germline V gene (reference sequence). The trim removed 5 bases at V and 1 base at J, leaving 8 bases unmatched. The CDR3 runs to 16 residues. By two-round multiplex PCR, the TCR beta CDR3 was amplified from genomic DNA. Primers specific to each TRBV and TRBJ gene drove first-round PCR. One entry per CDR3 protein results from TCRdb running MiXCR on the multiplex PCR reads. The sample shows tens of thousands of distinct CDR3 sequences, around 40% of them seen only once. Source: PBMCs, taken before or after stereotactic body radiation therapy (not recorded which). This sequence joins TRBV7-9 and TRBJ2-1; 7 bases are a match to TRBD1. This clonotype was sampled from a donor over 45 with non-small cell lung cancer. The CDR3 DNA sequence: TGTGCCAGCAGCGACACAGGGGTGTCGTCCTACAATGAGCAGTTCTTC. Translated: CASSDTGVSSYNEQFF.